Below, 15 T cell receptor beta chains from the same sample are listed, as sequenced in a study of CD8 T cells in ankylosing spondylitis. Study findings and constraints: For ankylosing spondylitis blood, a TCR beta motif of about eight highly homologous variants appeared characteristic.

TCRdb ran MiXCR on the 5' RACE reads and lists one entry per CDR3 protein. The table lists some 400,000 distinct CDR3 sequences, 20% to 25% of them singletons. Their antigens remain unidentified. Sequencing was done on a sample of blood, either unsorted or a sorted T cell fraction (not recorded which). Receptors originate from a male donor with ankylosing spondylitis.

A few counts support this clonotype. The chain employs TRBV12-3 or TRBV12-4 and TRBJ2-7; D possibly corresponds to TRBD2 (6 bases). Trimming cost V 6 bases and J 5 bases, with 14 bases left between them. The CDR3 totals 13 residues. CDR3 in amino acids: CASSMTSRNEQYF. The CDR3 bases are TGTGCCAGCAGCATGACTAGTCGGAACGAGCAGTACTTC.

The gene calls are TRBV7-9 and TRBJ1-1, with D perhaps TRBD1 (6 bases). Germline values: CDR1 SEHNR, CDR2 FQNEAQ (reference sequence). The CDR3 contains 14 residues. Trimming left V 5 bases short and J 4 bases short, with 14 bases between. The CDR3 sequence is CASSLSRGITEAFF. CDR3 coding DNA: TGTGCCAGCAGCCTTAGCAGGGGCATCACTGAAGCTTTCTTT.

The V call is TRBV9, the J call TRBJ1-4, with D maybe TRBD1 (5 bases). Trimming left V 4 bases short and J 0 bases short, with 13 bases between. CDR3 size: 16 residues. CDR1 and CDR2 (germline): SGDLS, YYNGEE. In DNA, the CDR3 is TGTGCCAGCAGCCCCGGCGGGGCGGCAACTAATGAAAAACTGTTTTTT. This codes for CASSPGGAATNEKLFF.

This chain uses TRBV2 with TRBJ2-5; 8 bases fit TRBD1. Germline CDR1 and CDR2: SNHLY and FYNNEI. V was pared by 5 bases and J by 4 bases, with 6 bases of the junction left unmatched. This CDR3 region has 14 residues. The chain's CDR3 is CASSPRTGTETQYF. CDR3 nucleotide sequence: TGTGCCAGCAGTCCCCGGACAGGGACAGAGACCCAGTACTTC.

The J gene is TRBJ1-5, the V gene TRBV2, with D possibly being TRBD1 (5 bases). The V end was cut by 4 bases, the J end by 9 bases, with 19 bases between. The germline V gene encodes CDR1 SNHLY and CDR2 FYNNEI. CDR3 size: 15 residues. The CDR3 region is CASSGGAPPNLPQHF. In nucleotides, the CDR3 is TGTGCCAGCAGTGGCGGGGCTCCCCCGAATTTGCCCCAGCATTTT.

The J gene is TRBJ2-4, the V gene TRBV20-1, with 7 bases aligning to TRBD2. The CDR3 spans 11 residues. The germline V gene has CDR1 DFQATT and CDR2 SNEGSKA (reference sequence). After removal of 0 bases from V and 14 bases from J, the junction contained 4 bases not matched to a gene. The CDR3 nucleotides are TGCAGTGCTAGAGATCGGGGGGTCGAGTACTTC. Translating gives CSARDRGVEYF.

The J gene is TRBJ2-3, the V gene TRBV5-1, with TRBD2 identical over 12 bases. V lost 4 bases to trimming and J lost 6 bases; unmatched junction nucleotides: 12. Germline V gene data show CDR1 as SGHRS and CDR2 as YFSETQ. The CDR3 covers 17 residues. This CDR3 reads CASSPRWTSGVADTQYF. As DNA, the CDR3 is TGCGCCAGCAGCCCCCGTTGGACTAGCGGGGTCGCGGATACGCAGTATTTT.

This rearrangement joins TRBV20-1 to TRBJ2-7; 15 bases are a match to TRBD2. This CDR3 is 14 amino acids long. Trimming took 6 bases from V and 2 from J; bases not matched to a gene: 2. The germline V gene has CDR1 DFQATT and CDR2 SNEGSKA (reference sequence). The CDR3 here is CSAWTSGRAYEQYF. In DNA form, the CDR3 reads TGCAGTGCGTGGACTAGCGGGAGGGCCTACGAGCAGTACTTC.

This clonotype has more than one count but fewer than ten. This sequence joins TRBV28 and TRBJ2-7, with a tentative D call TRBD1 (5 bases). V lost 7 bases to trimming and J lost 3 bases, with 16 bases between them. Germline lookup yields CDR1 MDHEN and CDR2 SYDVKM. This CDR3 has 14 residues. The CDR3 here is CASNDSPLLYEQYF. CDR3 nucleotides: TGTGCCAGCAACGACAGCCCCCTGCTCTACGAGCAGTACTTC.

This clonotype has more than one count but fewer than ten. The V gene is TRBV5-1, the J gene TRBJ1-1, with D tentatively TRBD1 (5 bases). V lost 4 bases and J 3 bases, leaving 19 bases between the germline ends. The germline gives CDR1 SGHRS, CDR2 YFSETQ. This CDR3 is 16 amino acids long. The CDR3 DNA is TGCGCCAGCAGCAATGGGGAGTACAGGTGGGACACTGAAGCTTTCTTT. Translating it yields CASSNGEYRWDTEAFF.

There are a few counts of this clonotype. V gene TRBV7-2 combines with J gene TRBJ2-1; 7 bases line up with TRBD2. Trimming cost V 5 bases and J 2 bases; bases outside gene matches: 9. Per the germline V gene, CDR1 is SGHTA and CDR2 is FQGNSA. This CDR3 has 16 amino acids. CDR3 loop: CASSPLPGGAYNEQFF. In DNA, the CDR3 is TGTGCCAGCAGCCCACTACCGGGAGGCGCCTACAATGAGCAGTTCTTC.

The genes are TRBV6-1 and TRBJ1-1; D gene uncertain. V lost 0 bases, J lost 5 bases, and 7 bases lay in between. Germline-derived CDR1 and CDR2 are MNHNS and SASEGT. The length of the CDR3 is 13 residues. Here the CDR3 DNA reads TGTGCCAGCAGTGAAGCGCGGGAGACTGAAGCTTTCTTT. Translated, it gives CASSEARETEAFF.

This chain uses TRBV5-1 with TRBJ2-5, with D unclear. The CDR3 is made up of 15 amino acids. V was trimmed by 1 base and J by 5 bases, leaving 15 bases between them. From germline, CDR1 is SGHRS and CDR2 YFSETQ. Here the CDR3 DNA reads TGCGCCAGCAGCTTGAGGCTGGACCCCCCGGAGACCCAGTACTTC. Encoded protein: CASSLRLDPPETQYF.

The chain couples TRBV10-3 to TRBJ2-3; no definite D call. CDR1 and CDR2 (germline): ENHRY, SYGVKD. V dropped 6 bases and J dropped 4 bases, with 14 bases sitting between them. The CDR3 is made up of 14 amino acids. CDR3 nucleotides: TGTGCCATCAGCGACTCGAGGAGCCCAGATACGCAGTATTTT. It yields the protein CAISDSRSPDTQYF.

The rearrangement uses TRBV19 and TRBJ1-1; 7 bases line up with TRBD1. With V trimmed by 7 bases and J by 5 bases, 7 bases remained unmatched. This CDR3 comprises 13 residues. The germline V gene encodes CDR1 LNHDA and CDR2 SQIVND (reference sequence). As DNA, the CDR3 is TGTGCCAGTACCCAAGACAGGGTTACTGAAGCTTTCTTT. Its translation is CASTQDRVTEAFF.